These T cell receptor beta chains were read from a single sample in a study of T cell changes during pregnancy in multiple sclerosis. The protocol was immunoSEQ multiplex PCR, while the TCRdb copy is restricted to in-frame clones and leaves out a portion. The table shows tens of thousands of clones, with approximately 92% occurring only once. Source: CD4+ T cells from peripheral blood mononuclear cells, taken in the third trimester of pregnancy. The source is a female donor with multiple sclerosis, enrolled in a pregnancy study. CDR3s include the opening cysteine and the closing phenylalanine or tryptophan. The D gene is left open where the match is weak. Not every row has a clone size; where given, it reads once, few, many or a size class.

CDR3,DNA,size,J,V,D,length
CASSPPQQGMNTEAFF,TGTGCCAGCTCACCACCGCAGCAGGGAATGAACACTGAAGCTTTCTTT,NA,TRBJ1-1,TRBV18,NA,16
CASSIGGVREPQHF,TGTGCCAGTAGTATCGGGGGGGTCCGCGAGCCCCAGCATTTT,NA,TRBJ1-5,TRBV19,NA,14
CASSETQGPSPLHF,TGTGCCAGCAGTGAGACACAGGGACCGTCACCCCTCCACTTT,NA,TRBJ1-6,TRBV2,NA,14
CASSPRTSGVAGELFF,TGTGCCAGCAGCCCCAGGACTAGCGGGGTGGCCGGGGAGCTGTTTTTT,NA,TRBJ2-2,TRBV7-6,TRBD2,16
CSEISGGANTQYF,TGCAGCGAGATTAGCGGGGGCGCGAATACGCAGTATTTT,NA,TRBJ2-3,TRBV29-1,TRBD2,13
CASSTGQSSGNTIYF,TGTGCCAGCAGCACCGGACAGAGCTCTGGAAACACCATATATTTT,NA,TRBJ1-3,TRBV9,NA,15
CASSQDEAGWWNTEAFF,TGTGCCAGCAGCCAAGATGAGGCAGGGTGGTGGAACACTGAAGCTTTCTTT,NA,TRBJ1-1,TRBV4-2,NA,17
CANSQDFGGAGELFF,TGTGCCAACAGCCAAGATTTCGGGGGGGCCGGGGAGCTGTTTTTT,NA,TRBJ2-2,TRBV4-2,TRBD2,15
CASRLGGGGLYNEQFF,TGTGCAAGTCGCTTAGGGGGCGGGGGCCTTTACAATGAGCAGTTCTTC,once,TRBJ2-1,TRBV12-2,NA,16
CASSEQGNTEAFF,TGTGCCAGCAGTGAGCAGGGTAACACTGAAGCTTTCTTT,NA,TRBJ1-1,TRBV6-1,NA,13
CASSSRGQWGNTIYF,TGTGCCAGCAGCTCCAGGGGACAATGGGGAAACACCATATATTTT,NA,TRBJ1-3,TRBV7-9,NA,15
CASSPLAMAGGGETQYF,TGTGCCAGCAGCCCCCTCGCAATGGCGGGGGGTGGGGAGACCCAGTACTTC,NA,TRBJ2-5,TRBV7-6,TRBD2,17
CASSLYPSGGASYEQFF,TGCGCCAGCAGCTTGTACCCTAGCGGGGGGGCCTCGTATGAGCAGTTCTTC,NA,TRBJ2-1,TRBV5-1,TRBD2,17
CATGGGLAVQETQYF,TGTGCCACCGGAGGGGGGCTAGCGGTTCAAGAGACCCAGTACTTC,once,TRBJ2-5,TRBV2,NA,15
CASRKQGASTDTQYF,TGTGCCAGCAGGAAACAGGGGGCGAGCACAGATACGCAGTATTTT,NA,TRBJ2-3,TRBV2,TRBD1,15
CASSQAQLGDEQYF,TGCGCCAGCAGCCAGGCCCAACTAGGCGACGAGCAGTACTTC,NA,TRBJ2-7,TRBV4-3,NA,14
CASSSDRIYGYTF,TGTGCCAGCAGTTCTGACAGGATCTATGGCTACACCTTC,NA,TRBJ1-2,TRBV6-5,NA,13
CASSSSSGGPPNEQFF,TGTGCCAGCAGCTCCTCTAGCGGGGGCCCCCCCAATGAGCAGTTCTTC,NA,TRBJ2-1,TRBV11-3,TRBD2,16
CASSILRDTKRPYEQYF,TGTGCCAGCAGTATACTCCGGGACACTAAAAGACCCTACGAGCAGTACTTC,NA,TRBJ2-7,TRBV27,NA,17
CASSEYGTGPYEQYF,TGTGCCAGCAGTGAATACGGGACAGGGCCTTACGAGCAGTACTTC,NA,TRBJ2-7,TRBV6-1,TRBD1,15
CASSLGVAGDEETQYF,TGTGCCAGCAGCTTAGGGGTAGCGGGGGACGAAGAGACCCAGTACTTC,NA,TRBJ2-5,TRBV11-3,TRBD2,16
CAIKSRGGDQETQYF,TGTGCCATCAAGTCTCGCGGGGGAGACCAAGAGACCCAGTACTTC,NA,TRBJ2-5,TRBV10-3,TRBD2,15
CASSRGDFWGQYF,TGTGCCAGCAGCCGCGGGGACTTTTGGGGACAGTACTTC,once,TRBJ2-7,TRBV14,NA,13
CASSQEGRRQADTQYF,TGCGCCAGCAGCCAAGAAGGACGGAGGCAGGCAGATACGCAGTATTTT,few,TRBJ2-3,TRBV4-3,NA,16
CASSLENSNSPLHF,TGCGCCAGCAGCTTGGAGAACAGTAATTCACCCCTCCACTTT,NA,TRBJ1-6,TRBV5-1,NA,14
CASNNRAGELFF,TGTGCCAGCAACAACAGGGCCGGGGAGCTGTTTTTT,NA,TRBJ2-2,TRBV7-9,NA,12
CASSTRTDGYTF,TGTGCCAGCAGTACACGGACAGATGGCTACACCTTC,NA,TRBJ1-2,TRBV6-5,NA,12
CASARDSSDEQFF,TGTGCCAGCGCCAGGGACTCTTCCGATGAGCAGTTCTTC,once,TRBJ2-1,TRBV2,NA,13
CASSPRSLGRELFF,TGTGCCAGCAGCCCCAGGTCCTTAGGCCGGGAGCTGTTTTTT,NA,TRBJ2-2,TRBV5-5,NA,14
CASTLTLPTEAFF,TGTGCCAGCACCTTAACTTTGCCCACTGAAGCTTTCTTT,NA,TRBJ1-1,TRBV7-9,NA,13
CASSQRDRPTYGYTF,TGTGCCAGCAGCCAGAGGGACAGGCCCACGTATGGCTACACCTTC,NA,TRBJ1-2,TRBV14,TRBD1,15
CSLLDTGGSTEAFF,TGCAGCCTGCTCGATACCGGAGGTAGCACTGAAGCTTTCTTT,once,TRBJ1-1,TRBV29-1,NA,14
CASSPGQGAGGELFF,TGTGCCAGCAGTCCGGGACAGGGGGCAGGCGGGGAGCTGTTTTTT,NA,TRBJ2-2,TRBV27,TRBD1,15
CASTQDYLYEQYF,TGTGCCAGCACGCAGGACTACCTATACGAGCAGTACTTC,NA,TRBJ2-7,TRBV7-2,NA,13
CASTPRGGGLAKNIQYF,TGTGCCAGCACCCCCCGGGGAGGGGGGCTAGCCAAAAACATTCAGTACTTC,once,TRBJ2-4,TRBV2,NA,17
CATLVLTGEIRRGYTF,TGTGCCACCTTAGTTTTGACAGGGGAAATTCGAAGGGGCTACACCTTC,NA,TRBJ1-2,TRBV10-3,TRBD1,16
CASSLKARRIEAFF,TGTGCCAGCAGCTTAAAAGCCCGGCGGATTGAAGCTTTCTTT,NA,TRBJ1-1,TRBV7-3,NA,14
CAWRPDRSYEQYF,TGTGCCTGGAGACCGGACAGGTCCTACGAGCAGTACTTC,once,TRBJ2-7,TRBV30,TRBD1,13
CASSFRQGPEAFF,TGTGCCAGCAGCTTCCGCCAGGGCCCCGAAGCTTTCTTT,NA,TRBJ1-1,TRBV5-4,NA,13
CATSRDWKDRRKDTQYF,TGTGCCACCAGCAGAGATTGGAAGGACAGGCGTAAGGATACGCAGTATTTT,NA,TRBJ2-3,TRBV15,TRBD1,17
CASSQDPSGGATDTQYF,TGCGCCAGCAGCCAAGATCCCAGCGGGGGGGCCACAGATACGCAGTATTTT,NA,TRBJ2-3,TRBV4-3,TRBD2,17
CASSQGRQGATNEKLFF,TGCGCCAGCAGCCAAGGGCGGCAGGGGGCAACTAATGAAAAACTGTTTTTT,NA,TRBJ1-4,TRBV4-1,TRBD1,17
CAWSRGSYEQYF,TGTGCCTGGAGTCGCGGTTCTTACGAGCAGTACTTC,NA,TRBJ2-7,TRBV30,NA,12
CASSLAQRGGTGELFF,TGTGCCAGCAGCTTAGCCCAGCGGGGGGGGACCGGGGAGCTGTTTTTT,NA,TRBJ2-2,TRBV7-2,TRBD2,16
CASSYSGGSRYEQYF,TGTGCCAGCAGTTACTCAGGCGGGTCTCGCTACGAGCAGTACTTC,NA,TRBJ2-7,TRBV6-5,NA,15
CASSRTGIGELFF,TGTGCCAGCAGTCGGACAGGGATCGGGGAGCTGTTTTTT,NA,TRBJ2-2,TRBV11-2,TRBD1,13
CASSLRVLSGELFF,TGCGCCAGCAGTCTGAGAGTGCTCTCCGGGGAGCTGTTTTTT,NA,TRBJ2-2,TRBV4-3,NA,14
CASSLAQGLDGNTIYF,TGTGCCAGCAGCTTAGCCCAGGGTTTGGACGGAAACACCATATATTTT,NA,TRBJ1-3,TRBV7-9,NA,16
CASSPPGQPGTEAFF,TGTGCCAGCTCACCCCCGGGACAGCCCGGGACTGAAGCTTTCTTT,NA,TRBJ1-1,TRBV18,TRBD1,15
CASSYVRESGYTF,TGTGCCAGCAGTTACGTGAGGGAAAGTGGCTACACCTTC,NA,TRBJ1-2,TRBV6-5,NA,13
CSPGGLARGNIQYF,TGCAGCCCGGGCGGGCTAGCGAGAGGGAACATTCAGTACTTC,NA,TRBJ2-4,TRBV29-1,NA,14
CASNLDRAPYEQYF,TGTGCCAGCAACCTGGACAGGGCGCCCTACGAGCAGTACTTC,once,TRBJ2-7,TRBV6-5,TRBD1,14
CASSFRDIAGNSPLHF,TGTGCCAGCAGTTTCCGGGACATAGCGGGCAATTCACCCCTCCACTTT,once,TRBJ1-6,TRBV6-5,NA,16
CASSLGARARDTQYF,TGTGCCAGCAGCCTAGGGGCCAGGGCGAGGGATACGCAGTATTTT,once,TRBJ2-3,TRBV11-3,NA,15
CASSLQEARLGYGYTF,TGTGCCAGCAGCTTGCAGGAGGCTAGACTGGGCTATGGCTACACCTTC,NA,TRBJ1-2,TRBV5-4,NA,16
CASSVELGGSRDTQYF,TGTGCCAGCAGCGTAGAGCTAGGAGGAAGCAGAGATACGCAGTATTTT,once,TRBJ2-3,TRBV9,NA,16
CASSVEVSGNEQFF,TGTGCCAGCAGCGTAGAAGTTTCGGGCAATGAGCAGTTCTTC,NA,TRBJ2-1,TRBV9,NA,14
CASSLGSPPRAFF,TGTGCCAGCAGCTTAGGTTCGCCCCCGAGGGCTTTCTTT,once,TRBJ1-1,TRBV7-2,NA,13
CASERGDTGELFF,TGTGCCAGCGAACGGGGGGACACCGGGGAGCTGTTTTTT,NA,TRBJ2-2,TRBV9,TRBD2,13